The 18 T cell receptor beta chains below were found in one sample sequenced in a study of radiotherapy plus CTLA-4 blockade in lung cancer. The table came from immunoSEQ multiplex PCR; TCRdb's copy has only in-frame clones and leaves some out. The sample records about 36,000 clones, roughly 72% being singletons. The material sequenced was peripheral blood, taken from a patient treated with radiotherapy plus ipilimumab. The receptor set was obtained from a human donor with non-small cell lung cancer who had stable disease on radiotherapy plus ipilimumab.

The chain recombines TRBV5-1 with TRBJ2-5; 11 bases are shared with TRBD1. Germline CDR1 and CDR2: SGHRS and YFSETQ. There are 15 residues in the CDR3. J lost 2 bases, V lost 4 bases, and 4 bases had no gene match. CDR3 in DNA: TGCGCCAGCAGCCCAGGGACAGGGGGACAAGAGACCCAGTACTTC. Translating gives CASSPGTGGQETQYF.

V is TRBV7-2 and J is TRBJ1-1, with TRBD1 as a possible D gene (5 bases). Germline values: CDR1 SGHTA, CDR2 FQGNSA. Trimming took off 5 bases at V and 1 base at J, with 14 bases between the two ends. CDR3 size: 15 residues. CDR3 region: CASSLRVYGNTEAFF. The CDR3 region has the DNA TGTGCCAGCAGCCTCAGGGTCTATGGGAACACTGAAGCTTTCTTT. Drawing the rest from reference TRBV7-2 and TRBJ1-1, the complete variable domain is GAGVSQSPSNKVTEKGKDVELRCDPISGHTALYWYRQSLGQGLEFLIYFQGNSAPDKSGLPSDRFSAERTGGSVSTLTIQRTQQEDSAVYLCASSLRVYGNTEAFFGQGTRLTVV.

This clone occurred once. This sequence joins TRBV9 and TRBJ1-1, with 9 nucleotides matching TRBD1. CDR1 is SGDLS and CDR2 is YYNGEE in the germline V gene. This CDR3 has 15 amino acids. After removal of 4 bases from V and 1 base from J, the junction contained 5 bases not matched to a gene. CDR3 protein: CASSTRTGANTEAFF. CDR3 nucleotides: TGTGCCAGCAGCACAAGGACAGGGGCGAACACTGAAGCTTTCTTT. Full variable domain (outside the CDR3, taken from reference TRBV9 and TRBJ1-1): DSGVTQTPKHLITATGQRVTLRCSPRSGDLSVYWYQQSLDQGLQFLIQYYNGEERAKGNILERFSAQQFPDLHSELNLSSLELGDSALYFCASSTRTGANTEAFFGQGTRLTVV.

The chain carries TRBV5-1 and TRBJ2-1; D possibly corresponds to TRBD1 (8 bases). Trimming removed 4 bases from V and 8 bases from J, with 19 bases in between. There are 15 residues in the CDR3. Germline assignment: CDR1 SGHRS and CDR2 YFSETQ. CDR3 protein: CASSPGGTGSYEQFF. CDR3 DNA sequence: TGCGCCAGCAGCCCCGGGGGGACAGGAAGCTATGAGCAGTTCTTC.

V is TRBV25-1 and J is TRBJ1-3, with D maybe TRBD1 (6 bases). V was shortened by 3 bases and J by 1 base, with 7 bases between the two germline ends. From germline, CDR1 is MGHDK and CDR2 SYGVNS. The CDR3 spans 14 residues. The CDR3 loop is CASSDTGSGNTIYF. Written as DNA, the CDR3 is TGTGCCAGCAGTGATACAGGGTCTGGAAACACCATATATTTT. Supplemented by reference TRBV25-1 and TRBJ1-3, the full variable domain reads EADIYQTPRYLVIGTGKKITLECSQTMGHDKMYWYQQDPGMELHLIHYSYGVNSTEKGDLSSESTVSRIRTEHFPLTLESARPSHTSQYLCASSDTGSGNTIYFGEGSWLTVV.

This rearrangement joins TRBV25-1 to TRBJ1-1, with a possible D match to TRBD1 (5 bases). Germline V CDR1 and CDR2: MGHDK, SYGVNS. This CDR3 contains 14 residues. V shed 4 bases and J shed 10 bases, with 19 bases lying between them. CDR3 residues: CASSAYVVWGGAFF. In DNA, the CDR3 is TGTGCCAGCAGTGCCTACGTGGTGTGGGGGGGAGCTTTCTTT.

The chain has TRBV6-6 and TRBJ1-5; D is perhaps TRBD1 (5 bases). Trimming left V 4 bases short and J 8 bases short, with 12 bases between. The CDR3 runs 13 residues. Germline assignment: CDR1 MNHNY and CDR2 SVGAGI (reference sequence). The CDR3 DNA is TGTGCCAGCAGTTCTAGGGGCGAGGAGCCCCAGCATTTT. This translates into CASSSRGEEPQHF.

The table lists this clone with a few counts. V and J are TRBV5-1 and TRBJ2-7, with a weak D call TRBD2 (7 bases). V was trimmed by 1 base and J by 0 bases, leaving 11 bases between them. The CDR3 runs to 15 residues. CDR1 is SGHRS and CDR2 is YFSETQ in the germline V gene. The CDR3 DNA reads TGCGCCAGCAGCTTGACGGCGGGGGCCTCCTACGAGCAGTACTTC. Translating gives CASSLTAGASYEQYF. Full variable domain (remainder filled in from reference TRBV5-1 and TRBJ2-7): KAGVTQTPRYLIKTRGQQVTLSCSPISGHRSVSWYQQTPGQGLQFLFEYFSETQRNKGNFPGRFSGRQFSNSRSEMNVSTLELGDSALYLCASSLTAGASYEQYFGPGTRLTVT.

The chain carries TRBV5-6 and TRBJ2-3; D gene unclear. Trimming took off 0 bases at V and 8 bases at J, with 7 bases between the two ends. Per germline, CDR1 SGHDT and CDR2 YYEEEE. The CDR3 is 12 amino acids. This chain's CDR3 is CASSLVPSTQYF. The CDR3 coding sequence is TGTGCCAGCAGCTTGGTCCCCTCTACGCAGTATTTT.

The CDR3 coding sequence is TGTGCCAGCAGCGTAGCTACACGGGGTACGGAGTACTTC. Translating gives CASSVATRGTEYF. The rearrangement uses TRBV9 and TRBJ2-7, with D perhaps TRBD2 (5 bases). Germline V gene sequence: CDR1 SGDLS, CDR2 YYNGEE. The CDR3 runs 13 residues. Trimming stripped 0 bases from V and 11 bases from J, with 15 bases between.

This clone appeared once. The gene calls are TRBV20-1 and TRBJ2-3; D may be TRBD2 (5 bases). The length of the CDR3 is 11 residues. The germline gives CDR1 DFQATT, CDR2 SNEGSKA (reference sequence). The ends were cut back, 6 bases at V and 11 bases at J, with 15 bases in the middle. DNA for the CDR3: TGCAGTGCGGAATTAGTGGGAGTGCAGTATTTT. This encodes CSAELVGVQYF.

V usage is TRBV2 and J usage is TRBJ1-4; D is possibly TRBD1 (5 bases). The germline V and J ends were trimmed by 6 bases and 0 bases, with 8 bases remaining between them. The V gene's germline CDR1 is SNHLY and CDR2 FYNNEI. The CDR3 consists of 14 residues. DNA of the CDR3: TGTGCCAGCAGGGAACAGGCAACTAATGAAAAACTGTTTTTT. Encoded protein: CASREQATNEKLFF.

This chain links TRBV5-1 with TRBJ2-5, with TRBD2 as a possible D gene (6 bases). Germline CDR1 and CDR2: SGHRS and YFSETQ. CDR3 length equals 14 residues. Trimming left V 4 bases short and J 7 bases short, with 17 bases between. The DNA for the CDR3 is TGCGCCAGCAGCCCGCGCGGAGGGGATGCGACCCAGTACTTC. Protein: CASSPRGGDATQYF.

The rearrangement links TRBV9 to TRBJ2-1; TRBD1 is a possible D gene (6 bases). V was pared by 3 bases and J by 7 bases, with 14 bases between. Germline CDR1 SGDLS, CDR2 YYNGEE. CDR3 length: 14 residues. In DNA, the CDR3 is TGTGCCAGCAGCGCCCCCCCCGGGACAAATGAGCAGTTCTTC. This translates into CASSAPPGTNEQFF.

The chain is built from TRBV29-1 and TRBJ1-1; TRBD1 might be the D (5 bases). Germline V gene data show CDR1 as SQVTM and CDR2 as ANQGSEA. CDR3 length equals 13 residues. V was cut by 4 bases and J by 4 bases, with 13 bases left in between. CDR3 DNA: TGCAGCGTTGTTCCCGGGGGTAGCACTGAAGCTTTCTTT. Translating gives CSVVPGGSTEAFF.

This clone has a handful of counts. The rearrangement joins TRBV29-1 to TRBJ2-7; D is unclear. This CDR3 has 11 residues. The V end lost 5 bases, the J end lost 6 bases, and 11 bases lay between the germline ends. Germline V gene sequence: CDR1 SQVTM, CDR2 ANQGSEA. The chain's CDR3 is CSVRGTGEQYF. In nucleotides, the CDR3 is TGCAGCGTTCGTGGTACGGGCGAGCAGTACTTC.

This chain joins TRBV2 and TRBJ1-3; D gene ambiguous. V lost 5 bases, J lost 4 bases, and 6 bases lay in between. Germline CDR1 is SNHLY and CDR2 is FYNNEI. This CDR3 is 12 amino acids long. CDR3 sequence reads: CASSRMGNTIYF. CDR3 sequence (DNA): TGTGCCAGCAGTCGTATGGGAAACACCATATATTTT.

V usage is TRBV7-9 and J usage is TRBJ1-2; 7 positions agree with TRBD1. Trimming removed 5 bases from V and 4 bases from J; junction bases left unmatched: 7. This CDR3 region has 14 residues. Per germline, CDR1 SEHNR and CDR2 FQNEAQ (reference sequence). CDR3 DNA: TGTGCCAGCAGCGTACAGGGGTTAGTCTATGGCTACACCTTC. It yields the protein CASSVQGLVYGYTF.